A single sample is the source of the 9 T cell receptor beta chains below, sequenced in a study of circulating and synovial CD4+ cells in juvenile arthritis. The data were produced by immunoSEQ multiplex PCR, yet TCRdb's version contains in-frame clones alone and is incomplete. Among around 18,000 clones listed, around nine tenths were seen once. Sequenced sample: CD4+ T cells from blood. All receptors derive from a human donor with juvenile idiopathic arthritis.

The chain carries TRBV11-2 and TRBJ2-5; the D gene is possibly TRBD1 (5 bases). CDR1 is SGHAT, CDR2 FQNNGV, per germline. Trimming pared 2 bases from V and 5 bases from J, leaving 9 bases between. The CDR3 totals 13 residues. The DNA of the CDR3 is TGTGCCAGCAGCTTAATGACAGCCGAGACCCAGTACTTC. Encoded protein: CASSLMTAETQYF.

This chain uses TRBV5-1 with TRBJ2-5; perhaps TRBD2 as D (7 bases). TRBJ2-7 explains the end of the DNA better; the J call may be wrong. Germline V gene sequence: CDR1 SGHRS, CDR2 YFSETQ. CDR3 size: 17 residues. CDR3 sequence reads: CASSPGGRAQYSYEQYF. Written as DNA, the CDR3 is TGCGCCAGCAGCCCGGGGGGCAGGGCACAGTACTCCTACGAGCAGTACTTC.

The V and J genes are TRBV7-9 and TRBJ2-7, with 7 bases that match TRBD1. The CDR3 contains 13 residues. V lost 1 base and J lost 7; bases outside the gene matches: 4. Germline V gives CDR1 SEHNR, CDR2 FQNEAQ (reference sequence). The chain's CDR3 is CASSLEGAREQYF. CDR3 DNA: TGTGCCAGCAGCTTAGAGGGGGCTCGGGAGCAGTACTTC.

V usage is TRBV18 and J usage is TRBJ1-2; TRBD1 matches at 9 bases. Germline CDR1 reads KGHSH; CDR2 reads LQKENI. This CDR3 is 16 amino acids long. J was trimmed by 4 bases and V by 6 bases; bases with no gene match: 12. CDR3 sequence: CASSPGTGGRFYGYTF. For the CDR3, the DNA is TGTGCCAGCTCGCCCGGAACAGGGGGCAGGTTCTATGGCTACACCTTC.

This clone came up a few times. The J gene is TRBJ2-7, the V gene TRBV7-2; 9 bases align to TRBD2. CDR1 SGHTA and CDR2 FQGNSA come from the germline V gene. The CDR3 has 13 amino acids. The J segment lost 7 bases and the V segment lost 5 bases, leaving 6 bases of the junction unmatched. CDR3 sequence: CASSLSGSREQYF. The CDR3 coding sequence is TGTGCCAGCAGCCTTAGCGGGAGTCGAGAGCAGTACTTC.

The chain combines TRBV6-5 with TRBJ1-1; a weak D match, TRBD1 (6 bases). The germline V and J ends were trimmed by 10 bases and 4 bases, with 13 bases remaining between them. The V gene's germline CDR1 is MNHEY and CDR2 SVGAGI. The CDR3 spans 12 residues. This CDR3 is CATQQGGTEAFF. The DNA of the CDR3 is TGTGCCACTCAACAAGGGGGCACTGAAGCTTTCTTT.

V usage is TRBV15 and J usage is TRBJ1-2; D gene uncertain. Trimming cost V 5 bases and J 7 bases, with 11 bases left between them. This CDR3 is built from 12 residues. Germline V lookup: CDR1 LNHNV, CDR2 YYDKDF (reference sequence). The CDR3 DNA is TGTGCCACCAGCGACTCGGGTATTGGCTACACCTTC. Translating gives CATSDSGIGYTF. Complete variable domain (other parts from reference TRBV15 and TRBJ1-2): DAMVIQNPRYQVTQFGKPVTLSCSQTLNHNVMYWYQQKSSQAPKLLFHYYDKDFNNEADTPDNFQSRRPNTSFCFLDIRSPGLGDTAMYLCATSDSGIGYTFGSGTRLTVV.

The chain carries TRBV5-6 and TRBJ2-1, with TRBD2 matching 9 bases. The V gene end was trimmed by 5 bases and the J gene end by 4 bases; junction bases not matched to a gene: 7. Germline CDR1 is SGHDT and CDR2 is YYEEEE. The CDR3 consists of 15 residues. The CDR3 spells CASSGIAGAYNEQFF. The CDR3 nucleotides read TGTGCCAGCAGTGGGATAGCGGGGGCATACAATGAGCAGTTCTTC.

The rearrangement links TRBV5-1 to TRBJ2-5; 8 bases fit TRBD1. The end of the DNA aligns better with TRBJ2-7, so the J call may be wrong. Looked up from germline, CDR1 is SGHRS and CDR2 is YFSETQ. The CDR3 is made up of 14 amino acids. DNA for the CDR3: TGCGCCAGCGACCTAGGACAGGGACCGTACGAGCAGTACTTC. It codes for CASDLGQGPYEQYF.